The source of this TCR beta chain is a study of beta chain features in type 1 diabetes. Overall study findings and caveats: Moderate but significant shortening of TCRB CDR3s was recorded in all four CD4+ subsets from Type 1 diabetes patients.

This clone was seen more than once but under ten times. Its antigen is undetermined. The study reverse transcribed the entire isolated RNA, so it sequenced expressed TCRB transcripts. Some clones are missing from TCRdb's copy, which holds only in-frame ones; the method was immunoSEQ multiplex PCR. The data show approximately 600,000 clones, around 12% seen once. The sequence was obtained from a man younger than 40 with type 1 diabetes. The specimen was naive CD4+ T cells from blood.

CDR3 sequence reads: CASSLSGGILSSYEQYF. The CDR3 DNA sequence: TGTGCCAGCAGCTTATCTGGCGGGATCCTCAGCTCCTACGAGCAGTACTTC. The chain combines TRBV7-2 with TRBJ2-7; maybe TRBD2 (6 bases). Trimming cost V 2 bases and J 0 bases, with 17 bases left between them. CDR3 size: 17 residues. CDR1 and CDR2 from the germline V gene are SGHTA and FQGNSA.